The clone carrying this T cell receptor beta chain was seen more than once but under ten times. No antigen is known for it. Four subsets defined by CD45RA and CD27 were sorted after CD3, CD4, CD8 and live/dead staining. The data were obtained in a study of naive and memory T cell subsets. Both TRBC1 and TRBC2 were covered by a beta constant-region primer of two equimolar oligonucleotides. The ligated cDNA underwent four PCR rounds using SP2 and nested alpha and beta constant-region primers. MiXCR, run by TCRdb on the UMI-ligation and nested PCR reads, gives a single entry per CDR3 protein. The table shows approximately 150,000 distinct CDR3 sequences, with 15% to 20% occurring only once. Trimming stripped 2 bases from V and 0 bases from J, with 7 bases between. The CDR3 is made up of 14 amino acids. Germline-derived CDR1 and CDR2 are MNHNY and SVGAGI (reference sequence). Regarding the study as a whole: Especially in CD8 cells, naive repertoires contained a few larger clonotypes, possibly CD45RA-re-expressing memory cells.

The chain has TRBV6-6 and TRBJ1-1; weak D call: TRBD1 (6 bases). This TCR derives from a human donor in good health. The specimen was naive CD8+ T cells from blood. DNA of the CDR3: TGTGCCAGCAGTTACGGACAGATGAACACTGAAGCTTTCTTT. Protein: CASSYGQMNTEAFF.